The entry that follows covers one T cell receptor beta chain sequence. Looked up from germline, CDR1 is SGHRS and CDR2 is YFSETQ. V was trimmed by 2 bases and J by 5 bases, leaving 10 bases between them. This CDR3 contains 14 residues. This entry is derived from a study of T cell changes during pregnancy in multiple sclerosis. The method was immunoSEQ multiplex PCR; TCRdb's version includes in-frame clones alone and lacks a portion of them. The repertoire holds 30,000 to 45,000 clones, with 91% as singletons. This chain connects TRBV5-1 to TRBJ2-2; TRBD2 might be the D (5 bases). This TCR was sampled from a female donor in good health, enrolled as a control in a pregnancy study. The specimen comprised CD4+ T cells from peripheral blood mononuclear cells, sampled in the second trimester of pregnancy. CDR3 sequence (DNA): TGCGCCAGCAGCTTAGAGGGAAGAACCGGGGAGCTGTTTTTT. Translating gives CASSLEGRTGELFF.